The following is a T cell receptor (beta chain) sequence with its context. Germline values: CDR1 MNHEY, CDR2 SMNVEV (reference sequence). This CDR3 contains 12 residues. The V end was cut by 7 bases, the J end by 1 base, with 5 bases between. These data originate in a study of OX40 agonist ivuxolimab in advanced cancers. Here immunoSEQ multiplex PCR was the method, and the copy in TCRdb shows in-frame clones only, minus some. The sample holds tens of thousands of clones; 85% to 90% are singletons and the top ten take approximately 0.19%. The input for sequencing was CD4+ or CD8+ T cells sorted from blood, taken in a trial of the OX40 agonist ivuxolimab. The rearrangement uses TRBV27 and TRBJ1-3; D gene ambiguous. This receptor was identified in an adult with an advanced solid tumor such as melanoma, head and neck, liver or kidney cancer. CDR3 nucleotide sequence: TGTGCCAGCAAGGGTTCTGGAAACACCATATATTTT. Protein product: CASKGSGNTIYF.